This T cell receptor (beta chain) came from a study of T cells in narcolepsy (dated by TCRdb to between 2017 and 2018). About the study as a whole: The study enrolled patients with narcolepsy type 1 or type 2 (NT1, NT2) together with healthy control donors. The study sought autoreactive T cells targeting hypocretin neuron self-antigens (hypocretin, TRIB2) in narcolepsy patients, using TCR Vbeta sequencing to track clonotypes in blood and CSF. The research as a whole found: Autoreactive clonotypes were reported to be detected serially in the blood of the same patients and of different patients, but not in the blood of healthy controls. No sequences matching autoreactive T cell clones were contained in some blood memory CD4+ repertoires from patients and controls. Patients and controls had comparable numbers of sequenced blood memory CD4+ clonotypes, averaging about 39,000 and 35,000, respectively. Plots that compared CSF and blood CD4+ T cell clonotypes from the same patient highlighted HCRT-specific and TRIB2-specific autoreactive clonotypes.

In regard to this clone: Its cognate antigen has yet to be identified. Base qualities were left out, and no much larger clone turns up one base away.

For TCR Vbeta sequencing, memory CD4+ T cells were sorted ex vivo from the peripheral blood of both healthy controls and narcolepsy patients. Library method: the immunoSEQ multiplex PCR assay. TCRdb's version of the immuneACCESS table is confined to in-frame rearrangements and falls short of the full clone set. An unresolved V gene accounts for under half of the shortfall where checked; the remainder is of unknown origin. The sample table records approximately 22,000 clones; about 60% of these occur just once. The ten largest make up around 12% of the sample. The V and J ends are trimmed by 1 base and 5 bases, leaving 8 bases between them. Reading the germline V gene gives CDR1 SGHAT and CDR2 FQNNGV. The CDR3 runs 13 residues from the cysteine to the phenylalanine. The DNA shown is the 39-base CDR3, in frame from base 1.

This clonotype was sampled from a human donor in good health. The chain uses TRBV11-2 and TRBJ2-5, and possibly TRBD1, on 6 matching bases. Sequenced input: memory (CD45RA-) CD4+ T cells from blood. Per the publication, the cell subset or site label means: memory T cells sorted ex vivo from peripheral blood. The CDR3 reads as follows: CASSLGTAETQYF. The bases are TGTGCCAGCAGCTTAGGGACAGCCGAGACCCAGTACTTC.